These 3 T cell receptor beta chains were sequenced from one sample in a study of cytomegalovirus exposure and HLA in healthy donors. Primers for the PCR totalled 60 Vbeta and 13 Jbeta. Some clones are missing from TCRdb's copy, which holds only in-frame ones; the method was immunoSEQ multiplex PCR. Here the sample spans around 95,000 clones, about four fifths being singletons. Sequences were obtained from PBMCs. These receptors originate from a female donor in good health and CMV-seropositive.

V gene TRBV28 combines with J gene TRBJ1-2; D may be TRBD1 (5 bases). The CDR3 totals 14 residues. Trimming left V 4 bases short and J 4 bases short, with 13 bases between. Germline CDR1 and CDR2: MDHEN and SYDVKM. CDR3 region: CASSSLVGLYGYTF. The CDR3 coding sequence is TGTGCCAGCAGTTCCCTCGTGGGGCTCTATGGCTACACCTTC.

This sequence joins TRBV5-1 and TRBJ2-7; 7 bases match TRBD2. The CDR3 totals 17 residues. Trimming at V came to 0 bases and at J to 5 bases, leaving 14 bases not matched to a gene. Germline CDR1 and CDR2: SGHRS and YFSETQ. The CDR3 region has the DNA TGCGCCAGCAGCTTGGCCATAGGAAGGGGAGGGCCCCACGAGCAGTACTTC. Amino acid sequence: CASSLAIGRGGPHEQYF.

The chain links TRBV30 to TRBJ1-6, with 7 bases identical to TRBD1. V shed 7 bases, J shed 0 bases, and the junction held 9 bases outside the gene matches. The CDR3 extends over 16 amino acids. Germline V lookup: CDR1 GTSNPN, CDR2 SVGIG (reference sequence). CDR3 region: CAYTRDRGSYNSPLHF. The CDR3, as DNA: TGTGCCTATACCCGGGACAGAGGCTCCTATAATTCACCCCTCCACTTT.